This TCR beta chain came from a study of blood T cells in healthy people across ages. Alongside a J-beta primer mix, a sample-barcoded 5' primer served in a second PCR lasting about 6 to 12 cycles. Each of the cDNA molecules was tagged by a template-switch adaptor with 12 random nucleotides. Via MiXCR, TCRdb re-called the 5' RACE reads, giving one row per CDR3 protein. The sample gives about 570,000 distinct CDR3 sequences, 25% to 30% of which show up once; approximately 17% is in the top ten. Total RNA was isolated from each sample in quantities of at least 5 micrograms. The germline V gene encodes CDR1 LGHDT and CDR2 YNNKEL (reference sequence). With 4 bases clipped from V and 7 bases from J, the junction kept 15 bases outside the gene matches. The CDR3 sequence is 18 residues long.

The rearrangement links TRBV3-1 to TRBJ2-1; 11 bases fit TRBD2. The sample comprised blood. The TCR comes from a woman in her 70s in good health. The CDR3, as DNA: TGTGCCAGCAGCCCCCTGAGGGCTAGCGGGGGGTATTGGAATGAGCAGTTCTTC. It encodes CASSPLRASGGYWNEQFF.